This T cell receptor beta chain emerged from a study of cytomegalovirus exposure and HLA in healthy donors. The assay was immunoSEQ multiplex PCR, and TCRdb's table has in-frame clones only and misses some. Of tens of thousands of clones in the sample, about 90% were seen once. Study outcomes and limitations: Generally TCR sequences proved uncommon, though certain public TCRs appeared in numerous donors.

Comment on this clone: As yet, its antigen is unknown.

From germline, CDR1 is SQVTM and CDR2 ANQGSEA. V was pared by 7 bases and J by 6 bases, with 10 bases between. The CDR3 spans 11 residues. This TCR came from a man aged 18-30 years in good health and CMV-seronegative. The sample was PBMCs. The chain couples TRBV29-1 to TRBJ1-3; the D is unclear. The CDR3 region is CSGGSLNTIYF. CDR3 in DNA: TGCAGCGGCGGAAGTCTAAACACCATATATTTT.